These T cell receptor beta chains were read from a single sample in a study of cytomegalovirus exposure and HLA in healthy donors. Assay: immunoSEQ multiplex PCR; the TCRdb copy retains only in-frame clones and omits some. The table records approximately 190,000 clones, approximately 79% of them present only once. Specimen: PBMCs. All receptors come from a man aged 40-55 years in good health and CMV-seropositive. The CDR3 runs from the conserved cysteine through the conserved F or W. The D gene is left open where the match is weak. The size field is filled for only some rows; it gives once, few, many or a size class.

>.|TRBV10-3|TRBJ2-3|.
TGTGCCAGTGCTGAGACAGATACGCAGTATTTT
CASAETDTQYF
>.|TRBV5-6|TRBJ1-5|.
TGTGCCAGCAGCTTAGGGGATCAGCCCCAGCATTTT
CASSLGDQPQHF
>TRBD1|TRBV7-6|TRBJ1-4|.
TGTGCCAGCAGCTTAGACGAAATAGGGGGACAGGGTGAAAAACTGTTTTTT
CASSLDEIGGQGEKLFF
>.|TRBV7-9|TRBJ1-2|.
TGTGCCAGCAGCTTACGGGAGAACTATGGCTACACCTTC
CASSLRENYGYTF
>.|TRBV25-1|TRBJ1-3|.
TGTGCCAGCAGTGAATTATCAGGGCCGACCAGCTCTGGAAACACCATATATTTT
CASSELSGPTSSGNTIYF
>.|TRBV7-9|TRBJ1-2|.
TGTGCCAGCAGCTTAGTTCACGAGACAGCCTACTATGGCTACACCTTC
CASSLVHETAYYGYTF
>.|TRBV4-2|TRBJ1-1|.
TGTGCCAGCAGCCAAAGGAGCACCTCGAACACTGAAGCTTTCTTT
CASSQRSTSNTEAFF
>TRBD2|TRBV15|TRBJ2-7|.
TGTGCCACCAGCCTCCCTCGGGGGGTTGGTTACGAGCAGTACTTC
CATSLPRGVGYEQYF
>.|TRBV2|TRBJ1-1|.
TGTGCCAGCAGTGGGACAAGCTCAACCATGAACACTGAAGCTTTCTTT
CASSGTSSTMNTEAFF
>.|TRBV7-9|TRBJ1-2|.
TGTGCCAGCAGCTTGTCTGGGCCCTATGGCTACACCTTC
CASSLSGPYGYTF
>.|TRBV6-5|TRBJ2-2|.
TGTGCCAGCAGCTCCACTCCCGGGGAGCTGTTTTTT
CASSSTPGELFF
>.|TRBV30|TRBJ1-4|.
TGTGCCTGGAACCACCCTGGAGGTTCAACTAATGAAAAACTGTTTTTT
CAWNHPGGSTNEKLFF
>TRBD2|TRBV6-4|TRBJ2-1|.
TGTGCCAGCCGCTACAGTGGGACTAGCGATTACAATGAGCAGTTCTTC
CASRYSGTSDYNEQFF
>.|TRBV7-9|TRBJ2-5|.
TGTGCCAGCAGCTTGATACAGGGCGGCCAAGAGACCCAGTACTTC
CASSLIQGGQETQYF
>TRBD2|TRBV13|TRBJ2-7|.
TGTGCCAGCAGCAAATGGACTAGCGGGGGGGTCGAGCAGTACTTC
CASSKWTSGGVEQYF
>.|TRBV18|TRBJ2-1|.
TGTGCCAGCTCACCGCGGGGTTTAGGGAATCATGAGCAGTTCTTC
CASSPRGLGNHEQFF
>.|TRBV5-4|TRBJ2-7|.
TGTGCCAGCAGCTTCCCGGGGTTAGGCGACGAGCAGTACTTC
CASSFPGLGDEQYF
>TRBD1|TRBV19|TRBJ1-1|.
TGTGCCAGGGTGGCGGCAGGGGGCACGCGGCGGAACACTGAAGCTTTCTTT
CARVAAGGTRRNTEAFF
>TRBD1|TRBV18|TRBJ2-1|.
TGTGCCAGCTCACCACCCTCAGGACAGGGAAATGAGCAGTTCTTC
CASSPPSGQGNEQFF
>.|TRBV27|TRBJ1-5|.
TGTGCCAGCAGTTTGGGCCCCTGGGAGCCCCAGCATTTT
CASSLGPWEPQHF
>TRBD2|TRBV5-4|TRBJ2-3|.
TGTGCCAGCAGGAACGGACTAGCTCCAGATACGCAGTATTTT
CASRNGLAPDTQYF
>TRBD2|TRBV5-1|TRBJ2-3|.
TGCGCCAGCAGCTTTCTCGGACTAGCGGGCCAAAAGGATACGCAGTATTTT
CASSFLGLAGQKDTQYF
>TRBD1|TRBV28|TRBJ1-4|.
TGTGCCAGCACGCAACCTCGACAGGGAAGAGCTAATGAAAAACTGTTTTTT
CASTQPRQGRANEKLFF
>TRBD1|TRBV7-9|TRBJ2-7|once
TGTTCCAGCAGCCACGGACAGGGGGTTGAGCAGTACTTC
CSSSHGQGVEQYF
>.|TRBV7-9|TRBJ2-5|.
TGTGCCAGCAGCCCTCAACCAGGTGGCGAGACCCAGTACTTC
CASSPQPGGETQYF
>.|TRBV12-5|TRBJ1-4|.
TGTGCTAGTGGACTTTCCAGGGGAGCGAGAAAAAAACTGTTTTTT
CASGLSRGARKKLFF
>TRBD1|TRBV10-1|TRBJ2-3|.
TGCGCCAGCAGTTTACAGGGGGCAGATACGCAGTATTTT
CASSLQGADTQYF
>TRBD2|TRBV12-5|TRBJ2-3|.
TGTGCTAGTGGTCCGGGGACTAGCGGGGGTGTAGATACGCAGTATTTT
CASGPGTSGGVDTQYF
>.|TRBV7-9|TRBJ2-7|.
TGTGCCAGCAGCACCTATAATACGGAGTACGAGCAGTACTTC
CASSTYNTEYEQYF
>.|TRBV21-1|TRBJ1-2|.
TGTGCCAGCAGAGGGGAAGGCTACACCTTC
CASRGEGYTF
>.|TRBV6-4|TRBJ2-5|.
TGTGCCGGCAGTGCCGGGGGACAGCAAGAGACCCAGTACTTC
CAGSAGGQQETQYF
>.|TRBV7-8|TRBJ1-5|.
TGTGCCAGCAGCTTAGCGAACATCAAATCGCCCCAGCATTTT
CASSLANIKSPQHF
>TRBD1|TRBV28|TRBJ1-1|.
TGTGCCAGCAGGACCGGGACAGGACTAACTGAAGCTTTCTTT
CASRTGTGLTEAFF
>TRBD2|TRBV7-9|TRBJ2-3|.
TGTGCCAGCAGCTGGGACCTGCGGGGGGGCACAGATACGCAGTATTTT
CASSWDLRGGTDTQYF
>.|TRBV15|TRBJ2-7|.
TGTGCCACCAGCAGAGACGAGGGGACATTGAGAGAGCAGTACTTC
CATSRDEGTLREQYF
>.|TRBV7-2|TRBJ1-1|.
TGTGCCAGCAGCTTAGGACTGGGAGCTTTCTTT
CASSLGLGAFF
>TRBD1|TRBV7-9|TRBJ1-5|.
TGTGCCAGCAGCTTAACAGGGGGCAATCAGCCCCAGCATTTT
CASSLTGGNQPQHF
>TRBD2|TRBV9|TRBJ2-3|.
TGTGCCAGCAGCGTAGCCATCTCGGGGACTAGCGGGGGGGCGGGGCCAGATACGCAGTATTTT
CASSVAISGTSGGAGPDTQYF
>TRBD1|TRBV28|TRBJ1-4|.
TGTGCCAGCAGAACGGACAGGGGTCCGAGGACTAATGAAAAACTGTTTTTT
CASRTDRGPRTNEKLFF
>.|TRBV6-6|TRBJ2-7|.
TGTGCCAGCAGCCACGCCTCCCCCGGGAGCCACTACGAGCAGTACTTC
CASSHASPGSHYEQYF
>TRBD1|TRBV7-8|TRBJ2-7|.
TGTGCCAGCAGCTTAGCGCCAGCTACAGGGGGTCACTACGAGCAGTACTTC
CASSLAPATGGHYEQYF
>.|TRBV7-6|TRBJ2-1|once
TGTGCCACTCGGGCGGGTACCAATGAGCAGTTCTTC
CATRAGTNEQFF
>TRBD2|TRBV19|TRBJ2-3|.
TGTGCCAGTAGTCCAGGACTAGCGGGGTGGGCGAAAAGCACAGATACGCAGTATTTT
CASSPGLAGWAKSTDTQYF
>TRBD2|TRBV29-1|TRBJ2-1|.
TGCAGCGTTTTAGGACTAGCGGGGGCTCTTGAGCAGTTCTTC
CSVLGLAGALEQFF
>.|TRBV7-2|TRBJ1-2|.
TGTGCCAGCAGCTCTTACTCGGCCGGGTCCTATGGCTACACCTTC
CASSSYSAGSYGYTF